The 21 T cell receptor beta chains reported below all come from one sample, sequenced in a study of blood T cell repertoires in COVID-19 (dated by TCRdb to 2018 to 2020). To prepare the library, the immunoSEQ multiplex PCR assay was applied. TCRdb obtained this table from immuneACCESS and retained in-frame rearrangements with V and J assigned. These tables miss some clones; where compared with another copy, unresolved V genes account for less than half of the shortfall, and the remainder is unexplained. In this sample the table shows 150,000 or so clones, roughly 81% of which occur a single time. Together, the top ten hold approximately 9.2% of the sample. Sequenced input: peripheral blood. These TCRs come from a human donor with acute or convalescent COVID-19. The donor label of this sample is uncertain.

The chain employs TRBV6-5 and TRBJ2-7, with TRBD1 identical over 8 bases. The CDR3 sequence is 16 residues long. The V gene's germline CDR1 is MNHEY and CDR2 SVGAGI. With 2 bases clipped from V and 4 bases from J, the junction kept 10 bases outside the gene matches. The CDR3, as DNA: TGTGCCAGCAGTTACCATTCAGGGGGCTCATCGTACGAGCAGTACTTC. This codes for CASSYHSGGSSYEQYF.

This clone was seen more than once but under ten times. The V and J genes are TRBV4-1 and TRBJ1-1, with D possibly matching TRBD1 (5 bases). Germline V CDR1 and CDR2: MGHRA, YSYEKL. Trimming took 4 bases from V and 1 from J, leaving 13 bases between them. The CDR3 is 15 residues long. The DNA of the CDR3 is TGCGCCAGCAGCCTATTTACAGGACCGAACACTGAAGCTTTCTTT. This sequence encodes CASSLFTGPNTEAFF.

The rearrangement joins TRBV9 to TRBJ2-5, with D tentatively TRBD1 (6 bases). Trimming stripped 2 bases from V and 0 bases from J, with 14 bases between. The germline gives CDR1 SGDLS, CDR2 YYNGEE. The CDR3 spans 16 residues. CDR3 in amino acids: CASSVQGRADQETQYF. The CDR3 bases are TGTGCCAGCAGCGTTCAGGGGCGCGCAGACCAAGAGACCCAGTACTTC. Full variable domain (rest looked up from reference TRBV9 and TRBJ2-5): DSGVTQTPKHLITATGQRVTLRCSPRSGDLSVYWYQQSLDQGLQFLIQYYNGEERAKGNILERFSAQQFPDLHSELNLSSLELGDSALYFCASSVQGRADQETQYFGPGTRLLVL.

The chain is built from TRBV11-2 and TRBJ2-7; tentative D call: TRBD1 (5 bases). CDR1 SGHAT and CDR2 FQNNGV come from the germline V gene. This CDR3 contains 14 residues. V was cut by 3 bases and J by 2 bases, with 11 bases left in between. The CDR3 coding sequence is TGTGCCAGCAGCTTCGCCCAGGGCCCCTACGAGCAGTACGTC. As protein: CASSFAQGPYEQYV.

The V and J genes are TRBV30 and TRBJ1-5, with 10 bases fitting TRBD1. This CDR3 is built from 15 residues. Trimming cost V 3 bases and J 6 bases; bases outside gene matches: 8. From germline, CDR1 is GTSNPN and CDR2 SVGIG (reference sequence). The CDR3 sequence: CAWSLGQGSGQPQHF. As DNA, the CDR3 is TGTGCCTGGAGCCTGGGACAGGGGTCCGGTCAGCCCCAGCATTTT.

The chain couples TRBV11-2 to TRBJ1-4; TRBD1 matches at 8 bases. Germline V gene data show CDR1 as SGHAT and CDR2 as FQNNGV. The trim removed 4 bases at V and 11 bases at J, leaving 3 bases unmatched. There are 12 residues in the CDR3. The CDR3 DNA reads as TGTGCCAGCAGCTCCCGGACAGGGAAACTGTTTTTT. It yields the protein CASSSRTGKLFF. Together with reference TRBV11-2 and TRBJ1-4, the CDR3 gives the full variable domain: EAGVAQSPRYKIIEKRQSVAFWCNPISGHATLYWYQQILGQGPKLLIQFQNNGVVDDSQLPKDRFSAERLKGVDSTLKIQPAKLEDSAVYLCASSSRTGKLFFGSGTQLSVL.

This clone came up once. CDR3 sequence: CASSPGLIYGYTF. CDR3 sequence (DNA): TGCGCCAGCAGCCCGGGACTGATCTATGGCTACACCTTC. This chain joins TRBV4-1 and TRBJ1-2; TRBD1 is a possible D gene (5 bases). The germline V gene encodes CDR1 MGHRA and CDR2 YSYEKL. CDR3 length equals 13 residues. Deletions cut 4 bases from V and 4 bases from J, with 10 bases between.

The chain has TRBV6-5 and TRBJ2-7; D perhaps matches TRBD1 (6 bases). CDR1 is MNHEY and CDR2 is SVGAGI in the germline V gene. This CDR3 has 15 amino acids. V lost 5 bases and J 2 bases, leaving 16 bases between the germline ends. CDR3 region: CASSKDSFGAYEQYV. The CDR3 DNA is TGTGCCAGCAGTAAGGACAGCTTTGGGGCCTACGAGCAGTACGTC.

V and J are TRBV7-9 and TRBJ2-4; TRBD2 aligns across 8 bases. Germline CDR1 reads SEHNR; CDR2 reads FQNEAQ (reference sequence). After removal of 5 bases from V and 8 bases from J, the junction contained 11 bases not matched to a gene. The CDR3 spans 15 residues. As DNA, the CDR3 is TGTGCCAGCAGCCACCGGCGGGGGGCGGGTTACATTCAGTACTTC. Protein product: CASSHRRGAGYIQYF.

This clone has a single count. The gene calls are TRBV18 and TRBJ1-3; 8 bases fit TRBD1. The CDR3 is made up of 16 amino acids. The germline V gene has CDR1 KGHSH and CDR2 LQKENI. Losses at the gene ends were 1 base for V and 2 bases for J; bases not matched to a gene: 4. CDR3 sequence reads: CASSPQETGAGNTIYF. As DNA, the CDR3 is TGTGCCAGCTCACCACAGGAGACAGGGGCTGGAAACACCATATATTTT.

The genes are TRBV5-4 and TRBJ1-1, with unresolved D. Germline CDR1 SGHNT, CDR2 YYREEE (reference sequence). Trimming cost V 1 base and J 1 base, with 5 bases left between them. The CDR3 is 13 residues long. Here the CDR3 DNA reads TGTGCCAGCAGCTTGCAACAGAACACTGAAGCTTTCTTT. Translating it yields CASSLQQNTEAFF.

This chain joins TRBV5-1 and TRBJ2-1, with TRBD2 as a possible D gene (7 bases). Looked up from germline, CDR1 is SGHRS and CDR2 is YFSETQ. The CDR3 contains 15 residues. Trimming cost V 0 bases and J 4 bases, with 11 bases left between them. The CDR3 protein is CASSLAAGAYNEQFF. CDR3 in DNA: TGCGCCAGCAGCTTGGCCGCGGGGGCTTACAATGAGCAGTTCTTC.

The CDR3 nucleotides are TGTGCCAGCAGACAGGGGTCAGGAAACACCATATATTTT. Encoded protein: CASRQGSGNTIYF. This chain connects TRBV19 to TRBJ1-3; 8 bases fit TRBD1. This CDR3 has 13 amino acids. The germline V gene encodes CDR1 LNHDA and CDR2 SQIVND (reference sequence). J gave up 4 bases and V 9 bases, and 5 bases lay outside the gene matches.

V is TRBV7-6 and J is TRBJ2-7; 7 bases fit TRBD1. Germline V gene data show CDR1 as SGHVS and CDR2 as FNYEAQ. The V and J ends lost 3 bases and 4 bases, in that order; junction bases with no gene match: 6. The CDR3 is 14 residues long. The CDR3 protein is CASSLEGGGYEQYF. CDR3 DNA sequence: TGTGCCAGCAGCTTGGAAGGGGGCGGGTACGAGCAGTACTTC.

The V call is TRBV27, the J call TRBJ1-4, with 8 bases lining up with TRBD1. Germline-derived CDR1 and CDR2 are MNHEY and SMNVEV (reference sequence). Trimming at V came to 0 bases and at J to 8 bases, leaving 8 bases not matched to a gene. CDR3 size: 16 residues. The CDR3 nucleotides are TGTGCCAGCAGTTTATCGTGGAGGACAGGGAACGAAAAACTGTTTTTT. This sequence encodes CASSLSWRTGNEKLFF.

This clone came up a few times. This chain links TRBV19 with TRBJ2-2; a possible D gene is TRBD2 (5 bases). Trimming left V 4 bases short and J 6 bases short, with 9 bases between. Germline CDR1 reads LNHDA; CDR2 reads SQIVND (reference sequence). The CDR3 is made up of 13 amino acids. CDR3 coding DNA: TGTGCCAGTAGTAAACAGAGGGCCGGGGAGCTGTTTTTT. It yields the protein CASSKQRAGELFF.

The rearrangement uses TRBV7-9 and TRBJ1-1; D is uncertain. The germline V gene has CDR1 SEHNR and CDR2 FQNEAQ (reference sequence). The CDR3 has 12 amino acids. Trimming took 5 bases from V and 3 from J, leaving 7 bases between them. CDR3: CASSPSYTEAFF. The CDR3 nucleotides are TGTGCCAGCAGCCCCTCGTACACTGAAGCTTTCTTT.

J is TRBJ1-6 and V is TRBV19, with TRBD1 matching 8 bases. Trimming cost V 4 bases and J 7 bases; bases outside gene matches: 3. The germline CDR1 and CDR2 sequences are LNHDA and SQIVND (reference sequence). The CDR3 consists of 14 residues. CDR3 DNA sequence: TGTGCCAGTAGTACTCGGACAGGGAATTCACCCCTCCACTTT. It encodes CASSTRTGNSPLHF.

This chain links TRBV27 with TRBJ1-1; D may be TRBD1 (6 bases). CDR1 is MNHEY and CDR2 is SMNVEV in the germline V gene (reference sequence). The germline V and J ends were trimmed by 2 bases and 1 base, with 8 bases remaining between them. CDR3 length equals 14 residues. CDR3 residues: CASSLTGWNTEAFF. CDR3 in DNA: TGTGCCAGCAGTTTAACAGGGTGGAACACTGAAGCTTTCTTT.

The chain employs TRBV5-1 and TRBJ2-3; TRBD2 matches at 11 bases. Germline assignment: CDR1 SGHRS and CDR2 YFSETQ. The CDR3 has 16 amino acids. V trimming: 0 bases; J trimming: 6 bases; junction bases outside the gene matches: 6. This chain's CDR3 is CASSLGSGGARDTQYF. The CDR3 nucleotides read TGCGCCAGCAGCTTGGGTAGCGGGGGGGCCCGGGATACGCAGTATTTT.

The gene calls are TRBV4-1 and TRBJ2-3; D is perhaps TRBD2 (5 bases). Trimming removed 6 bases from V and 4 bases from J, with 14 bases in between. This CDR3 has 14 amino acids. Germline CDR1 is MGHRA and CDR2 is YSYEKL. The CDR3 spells CASRPLAGADTQYF. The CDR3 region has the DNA TGCGCCAGCAGACCTCTAGCAGGCGCAGATACGCAGTATTTT.